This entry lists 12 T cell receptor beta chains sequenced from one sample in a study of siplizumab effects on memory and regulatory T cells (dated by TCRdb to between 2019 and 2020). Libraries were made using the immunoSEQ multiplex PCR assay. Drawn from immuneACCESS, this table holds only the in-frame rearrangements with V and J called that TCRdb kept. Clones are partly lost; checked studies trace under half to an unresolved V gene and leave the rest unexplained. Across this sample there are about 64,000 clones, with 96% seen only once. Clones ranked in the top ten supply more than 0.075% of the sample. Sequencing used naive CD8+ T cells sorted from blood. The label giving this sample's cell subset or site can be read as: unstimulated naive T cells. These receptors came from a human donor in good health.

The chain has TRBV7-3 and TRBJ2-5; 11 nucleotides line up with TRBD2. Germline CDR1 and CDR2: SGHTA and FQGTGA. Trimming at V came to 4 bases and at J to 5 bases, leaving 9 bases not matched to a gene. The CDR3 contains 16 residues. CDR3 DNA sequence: TGTGCCAGCAGCTCCTCGGGGCTAGCGGGGGGTGAGACCCAGTACTTC. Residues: CASSSSGLAGGETQYF.

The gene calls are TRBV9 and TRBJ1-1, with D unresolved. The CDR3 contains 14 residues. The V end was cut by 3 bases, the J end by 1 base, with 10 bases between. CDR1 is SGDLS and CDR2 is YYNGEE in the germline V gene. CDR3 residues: CASSDQDGNTEAFF. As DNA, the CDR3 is TGTGCCAGCAGCGACCAGGACGGGAACACTGAAGCTTTCTTT. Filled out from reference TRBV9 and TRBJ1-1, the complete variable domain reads DSGVTQTPKHLITATGQRVTLRCSPRSGDLSVYWYQQSLDQGLQFLIQYYNGEERAKGNILERFSAQQFPDLHSELNLSSLELGDSALYFCASSDQDGNTEAFFGQGTRLTVV.

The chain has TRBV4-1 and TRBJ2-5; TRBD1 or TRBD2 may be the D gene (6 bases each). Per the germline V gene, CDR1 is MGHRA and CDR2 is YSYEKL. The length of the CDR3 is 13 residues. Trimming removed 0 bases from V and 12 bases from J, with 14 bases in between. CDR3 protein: CASSQEDYGQKYF. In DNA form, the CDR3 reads TGCGCCAGCAGCCAAGAGGACTACGGACAGAAGTACTTC.

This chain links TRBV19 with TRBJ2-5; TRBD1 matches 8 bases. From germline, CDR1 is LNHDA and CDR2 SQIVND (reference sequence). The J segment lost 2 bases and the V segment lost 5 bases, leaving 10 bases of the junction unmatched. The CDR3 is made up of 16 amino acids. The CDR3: CASSPQTGVEQETQYF. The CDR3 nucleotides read TGTGCCAGTAGTCCCCAGACAGGGGTTGAACAAGAGACCCAGTACTTC.

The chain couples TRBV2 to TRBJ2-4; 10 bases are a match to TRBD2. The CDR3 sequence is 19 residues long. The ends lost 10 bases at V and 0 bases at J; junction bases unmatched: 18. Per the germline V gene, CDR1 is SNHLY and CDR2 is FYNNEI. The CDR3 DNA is TGTGCCATCACACTATTAGGACTAGCGGAAGATATAGCCAAAAACATTCAGTACTTC. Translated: CAITLLGLAEDIAKNIQYF.

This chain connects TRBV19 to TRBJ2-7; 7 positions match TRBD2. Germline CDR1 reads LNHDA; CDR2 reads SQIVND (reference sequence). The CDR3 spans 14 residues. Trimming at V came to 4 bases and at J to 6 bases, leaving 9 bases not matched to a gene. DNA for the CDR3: TGTGCCAGTAGTACGTGGACTAGTCCAAGCGAGCAGTACTTC. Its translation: CASSTWTSPSEQYF.

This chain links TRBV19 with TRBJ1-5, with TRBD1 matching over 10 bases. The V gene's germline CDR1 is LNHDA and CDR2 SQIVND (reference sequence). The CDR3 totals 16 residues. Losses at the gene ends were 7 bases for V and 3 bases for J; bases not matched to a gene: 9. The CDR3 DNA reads TGTGCCAGTACCGTGGGGGACAGGGGATTCAATCAGCCCCAGCATTTT. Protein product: CASTVGDRGFNQPQHF.

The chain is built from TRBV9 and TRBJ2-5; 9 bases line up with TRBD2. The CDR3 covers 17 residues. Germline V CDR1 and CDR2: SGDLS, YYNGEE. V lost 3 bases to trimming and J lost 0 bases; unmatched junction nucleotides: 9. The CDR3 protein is CASSESGGSSYQETQYF. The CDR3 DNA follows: TGTGCCAGCAGCGAAAGCGGGGGGTCTTCGTACCAAGAGACCCAGTACTTC. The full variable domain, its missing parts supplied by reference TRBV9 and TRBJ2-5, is DSGVTQTPKHLITATGQRVTLRCSPRSGDLSVYWYQQSLDQGLQFLIQYYNGEERAKGNILERFSAQQFPDLHSELNLSSLELGDSALYFCASSESGGSSYQETQYFGPGTRLLVL.

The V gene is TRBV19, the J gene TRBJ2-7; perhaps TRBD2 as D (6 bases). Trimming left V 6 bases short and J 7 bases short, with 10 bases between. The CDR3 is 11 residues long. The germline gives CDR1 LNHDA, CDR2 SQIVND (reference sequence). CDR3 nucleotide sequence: TGTGCCAGTAGGGGGGGTGAGGAGCAGTACTTC. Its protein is CASRGGEEQYF.

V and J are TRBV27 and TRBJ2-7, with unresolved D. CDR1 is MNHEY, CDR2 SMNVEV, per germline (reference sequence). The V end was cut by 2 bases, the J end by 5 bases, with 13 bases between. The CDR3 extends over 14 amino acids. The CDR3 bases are TGTGCCAGCAGTTTAAGCCCTCGAACAGACGAGCAGTACTTC. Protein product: CASSLSPRTDEQYF.

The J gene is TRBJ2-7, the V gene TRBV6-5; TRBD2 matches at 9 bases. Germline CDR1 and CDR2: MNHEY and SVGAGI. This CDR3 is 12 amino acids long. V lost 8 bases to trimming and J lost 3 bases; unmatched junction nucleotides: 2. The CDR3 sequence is CASGSGGYEQYF. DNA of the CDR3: TGTGCCAGCGGTAGCGGGGGCTACGAGCAGTACTTC.

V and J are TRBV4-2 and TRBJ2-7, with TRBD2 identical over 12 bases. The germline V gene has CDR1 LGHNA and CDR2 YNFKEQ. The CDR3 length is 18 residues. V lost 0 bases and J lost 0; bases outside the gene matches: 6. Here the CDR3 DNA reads TGTGCCAGCAGCCAAGAAACTAGCGGGGGGCCCAGCTCCTACGAGCAGTACTTC. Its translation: CASSQETSGGPSSYEQYF.